This T cell receptor (beta chain) was sequenced for a study of cytomegalovirus exposure and HLA in healthy donors. Vbeta (60) and Jbeta (13) primers were used in the PCR. Profiled with immunoSEQ multiplex PCR; TCRdb holds only in-frame clones, not every one. This sample has about 160,000 clones, with 82% found just once. Germline CDR1 LGHNA, CDR2 YNFKEQ. The CDR3 is made up of 15 amino acids. The ends lost 1 base at V and 4 bases at J; junction bases unmatched: 3. This TCR was recovered from a girl aged 10-17 years in good health and CMV-seropositive. This rearrangement joins TRBV4-2 to TRBJ2-7; 11 nucleotides match TRBD2. What was sequenced was PBMCs. The CDR3 loop is CASSQGLAGNYEQYF. The CDR3 nucleotides are TGTGCCAGCAGCCAAGGACTAGCGGGAAATTACGAGCAGTACTTC.